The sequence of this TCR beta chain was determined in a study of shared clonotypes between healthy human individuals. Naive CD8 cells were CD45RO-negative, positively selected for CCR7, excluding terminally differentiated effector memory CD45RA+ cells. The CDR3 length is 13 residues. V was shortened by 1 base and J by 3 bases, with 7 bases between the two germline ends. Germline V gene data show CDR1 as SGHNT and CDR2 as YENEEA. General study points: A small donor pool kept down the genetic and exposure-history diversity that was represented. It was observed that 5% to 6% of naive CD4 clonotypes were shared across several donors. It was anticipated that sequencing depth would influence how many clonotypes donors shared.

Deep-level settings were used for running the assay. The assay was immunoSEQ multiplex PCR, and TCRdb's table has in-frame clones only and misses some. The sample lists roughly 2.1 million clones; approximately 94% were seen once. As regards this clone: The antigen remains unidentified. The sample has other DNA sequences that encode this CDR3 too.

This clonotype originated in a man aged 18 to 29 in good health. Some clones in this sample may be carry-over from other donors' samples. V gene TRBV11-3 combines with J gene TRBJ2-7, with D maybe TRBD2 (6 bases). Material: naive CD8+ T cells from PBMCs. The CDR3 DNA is TGTGCCAGCAGCTTAGGGCGGGACTACGAGCAGTACTTC. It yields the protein CASSLGRDYEQYF.